These 30 T cell receptor beta chains share one sample of origin, sequenced in a study of shared clonotypes between healthy human individuals (TCRdb year 2020). Receptor libraries were prepared by the immunoSEQ multiplex PCR assay. What TCRdb holds here is the immuneACCESS table cut down to in-frame rearrangements. Part of the clones is not present; checked against another copy, under half of the missing clones reflect an unresolved V gene, and the others are unexplained. Across this sample there are roughly 2,000,000 clones, with just under 95% seen only once. About 1.7% of the sample lies in the top ten. For the CD8 naive samples, CD45RO-negative cells were positively selected for CCR7, yielding a CD45RA+CCR7+ population from which TemRA cells were excluded. The sequencing sample was made of naive CD8+ T cells from PBMCs. The cell subset or site label, as the study defines it: CD45RA+CCR7+. These receptor sequences come from a man younger than 30 in good health. Some clones in this sample may be carry-over from other donors' samples.

The chain combines TRBV29-1 with TRBJ2-7; weak D call: TRBD2 (6 bases). With 7 bases removed from V and 3 bases from J, the gap between germline ends came to 13 bases. Per the germline V gene, CDR1 is SQVTM and CDR2 is ANQGSEA. The CDR3 runs to 12 residues. CDR3 sequence: CSARGAYYEQYF. The CDR3 nucleotides read TGCAGCGCGCGGGGCGCATACTACGAGCAGTACTTC.

The chain combines TRBV4-1 with TRBJ2-1; 9 bases fit TRBD2. The CDR3 spans 16 residues. Germline V CDR1 and CDR2: MGHRA, YSYEKL. J was trimmed by 2 bases and V by 3 bases; bases with no gene match: 5. The CDR3 DNA is TGCGCCAGCAGCCATTATAGCGGGAGCGCCTACAATGAGCAGTTCTTC. This sequence encodes CASSHYSGSAYNEQFF.

This rearrangement joins TRBV2 to TRBJ1-6; D remains unclear. Trimming removed 5 bases from V and 13 bases from J, with 9 bases in between. The CDR3 length is 11 residues. Germline-derived CDR1 and CDR2 are SNHLY and FYNNEI. The CDR3 region has the DNA TGTGCCAGCAGTTGGACCGGGCCCCTCCACTTT. As protein: CASSWTGPLHF.

With regard to this clone: Other nucleotide sequences from this sample produce the same CDR3. The J gene is TRBJ2-7, the V gene TRBV29-1, with D possibly being TRBD1 (5 bases). The CDR3 extends over 13 amino acids. V was cut by 3 bases and J by 0 bases, with 9 bases left in between. Germline values: CDR1 SQVTM, CDR2 ANQGSEA. CDR3 in DNA: TGCAGCGTTGATGGTGACAGCTCCTACGAGCAGTACTTC. Its protein is CSVDGDSSYEQYF.

The CDR3 spells CASSLTGTGGDEQYF. CDR3 DNA sequence: TGTGCCAGCAGCTTGACCGGGACAGGGGGCGACGAGCAGTACTTC. The V gene is TRBV11-2, the J gene TRBJ2-7, with 12 bases fitting TRBD1. The CDR3 is 15 residues long. The trim removed 3 bases at V and 5 bases at J, leaving 5 bases unmatched. Germline CDR1 SGHAT, CDR2 FQNNGV.

This clone was detected only once. V and J are TRBV6-5 and TRBJ1-2; no reliable D call. The CDR3 consists of 14 residues. In germline, CDR1 is MNHEY, CDR2 SVGAGI. Trimming stripped 0 bases from V and 2 bases from J, with 7 bases between. CDR3 sequence: CASSYSSRNYGYTF. The CDR3 DNA reads TGTGCCAGCAGTTACTCGAGTCGGAACTATGGCTACACCTTC.

In regard to this clone: The same CDR3 can be traced to other DNA sequences in this sample. In DNA, the CDR3 is TGCGCCAGCCGCGGGGGGAACACTGAAGCTTTCTTT. Protein: CASRGGNTEAFF. This chain connects TRBV5-1 to TRBJ1-1, with a tentative D call TRBD1 (5 bases). Trimming shortened V by 7 bases and J by 1 base, and 8 bases separated the two germline ends. Germline V lookup: CDR1 SGHRS, CDR2 YFSETQ. This CDR3 is 12 amino acids long.

The V call is TRBV9, the J call TRBJ1-2, with 8 positions matching TRBD1. CDR1 is SGDLS, CDR2 YYNGEE, per germline. The CDR3 runs to 15 residues. V lost 3 bases and J lost 4; bases outside the gene matches: 8. The CDR3 sequence: CASSGQGTEGYGYTF. CDR3 nucleotides: TGTGCCAGCAGCGGACAGGGGACAGAGGGCTATGGCTACACCTTC.

In regard to this clone: Other DNA sequences in the sample encode the same CDR3. The chain uses TRBV27 and TRBJ1-5; D remains unclear. V was trimmed by 4 bases and J by 3 bases, leaving 4 bases between them. CDR1 is MNHEY and CDR2 is SMNVEV in the germline V gene (reference sequence). The CDR3 is 12 residues long. CDR3: CASSSFNQPQHF. CDR3 sequence (DNA): TGTGCCAGCAGTTCGTTCAATCAGCCCCAGCATTTT.

The V and J genes are TRBV27 and TRBJ2-7; TRBD2 aligns across 7 bases. This CDR3 is built from 15 residues. Germline assignment: CDR1 MNHEY and CDR2 SMNVEV (reference sequence). Trimming took 5 bases from V and 4 from J; bases not matched to a gene: 11. CDR3 DNA sequence: TGTGCCAGCAGTGGCGGGGCCAGCGGGGCTTACGAGCAGTACTTC. Translated: CASSGGASGAYEQYF.

The chain recombines TRBV2 with TRBJ2-1, with D tentatively TRBD1 or TRBD2 (6 bases each). Germline values: CDR1 SNHLY, CDR2 FYNNEI. Trimming stripped 6 bases from V and 6 bases from J, with 27 bases between. CDR3 length equals 18 residues. DNA for the CDR3: TGTGCCAGCAGAAGGGTTGGGGGTCCTAGGGGGACTGGCAATGAGCAGTTCTTC. Residues: CASRRVGGPRGTGNEQFF.

This clone was seen a handful of times. The chain combines TRBV21-1 with TRBJ1-1; the table gives TRBD1 as D, unverified against the DNA. TRBV21-1 is noted as a pseudogene. The CDR3 is made up of 15 amino acids. The CDR3 DNA reads TGTGCCAGCAGCCGGACAGGGGAGAGGAACACTGAAGCTTTCTTT. This translates into CASSRTGERNTEAFF.

J is TRBJ2-1 and V is TRBV7-2; perhaps TRBD1 as D (5 bases). This CDR3 is built from 18 residues. With 5 bases removed from V and 9 bases from J, the gap between germline ends came to 29 bases. The germline gives CDR1 SGHTA, CDR2 FQGNSA. CDR3 loop: CASSHGHPTRRGLSEQFF. The CDR3 nucleotides are TGTGCCAGCAGCCACGGACATCCCACGCGAAGGGGTCTTAGTGAGCAGTTCTTC.

This rearrangement joins TRBV7-9 to TRBJ2-5, with D possibly being TRBD2 (6 bases). This CDR3 comprises 16 residues. Between the trimmed V and J ends, which lost 0 bases and 4 bases, there was a span of 15 bases. The germline gives CDR1 SEHNR, CDR2 FQNEAQ (reference sequence). CDR3 loop: CASSLAGLAFGETQYF. In DNA, the CDR3 is TGTGCCAGCAGCTTAGCGGGCCTAGCGTTTGGAGAGACCCAGTACTTC.

Notes on this clone: In the same sample, other DNA sequences code for this CDR3. V is TRBV7-2 and J is TRBJ2-1; 11 bases map to TRBD2. Germline lookup yields CDR1 SGHTA and CDR2 FQGNSA. With V trimmed by 4 bases and J by 4 bases, 9 bases remained unmatched. This CDR3 has 17 residues. The CDR3 DNA sequence: TGTGCCAGCAGCTCAAACCCGGGACTAGCGGATTACAATGAGCAGTTCTTC. Translated: CASSSNPGLADYNEQFF.

The chain employs TRBV19 and TRBJ2-7, with D possibly matching TRBD2 (5 bases). The CDR3 has 11 amino acids. CDR1 and CDR2 from the germline V gene are LNHDA and SQIVND (reference sequence). V dropped 5 bases and J dropped 7 bases, with 9 bases sitting between them. In nucleotides, the CDR3 is TGTGCCAGTAGTGTTGGGAGAGAGCAGTACTTC. It codes for CASSVGREQYF. Full variable domain (remainder filled in from reference TRBV19 and TRBJ2-7): DGGITQSPKYLFRKEGQNVTLSCEQNLNHDAMYWYRQDPGQGLRLIYYSQIVNDFQKGDIAEGYSVSREKKESFPLTVTSAQKNPTAFYLCASSVGREQYFGPGTRLTVT.

Concerning this clone itself: Other DNA sequences in the same sample also yield this CDR3. The V call is TRBV27, the J call TRBJ2-1; D is perhaps TRBD2 (5 bases). The germline gives CDR1 MNHEY, CDR2 SMNVEV (reference sequence). V lost 0 bases, J lost 0 bases, and 6 bases lay in between. This CDR3 has 15 residues. In DNA, the CDR3 is TGTGCCAGCAGTTTATCCGGGAACTCCTACAATGAGCAGTTCTTC. The encoded protein is CASSLSGNSYNEQFF.

V gene TRBV6-5 combines with J gene TRBJ2-5; TRBD2 matches 9 bases. The germline gives CDR1 MNHEY, CDR2 SVGAGI. V was pared by 3 bases and J by 4 bases, with 6 bases of the junction left unmatched. This CDR3 contains 15 residues. CDR3 in DNA: TGTGCCAGCAGTTATCTGCGGGAGGGCCCAGAGACCCAGTACTTC. Protein product: CASSYLREGPETQYF.

The chain has TRBV5-1 and TRBJ2-5; 8 positions match TRBD1. Germline V CDR1 and CDR2: SGHRS, YFSETQ. The CDR3 is 14 amino acids. After removal of 4 bases from V and 4 bases from J, the junction contained 6 bases not matched to a gene. CDR3 nucleotide sequence: TGCGCCAGCAGCCGGGACAGGTTTGGAGAGACCCAGTACTTC. This sequence encodes CASSRDRFGETQYF.

In this sample, this clone turned up a few times. The V call is TRBV5-1, the J call TRBJ2-7, with 10 positions matching TRBD1. Germline V gene sequence: CDR1 SGHRS, CDR2 YFSETQ. V shed 4 bases, J shed 2 bases, and the junction held 3 bases outside the gene matches. The CDR3 extends over 14 amino acids. CDR3 residues: CASSAGTGAYEQYF. DNA for the CDR3: TGCGCCAGCAGCGCCGGGACAGGGGCCTACGAGCAGTACTTC.

This chain connects TRBV2 to TRBJ1-4, with D tentatively TRBD1 (5 bases). Between the trimmed V and J ends, which lost 8 bases and 3 bases, there was a span of 16 bases. Germline V gene lookup returns CDR1 SNHLY and CDR2 FYNNEI. The CDR3 contains 15 residues. CDR3 nucleotides: TGTGCCAGCGAGGAGGGGCCCTTGGCTAATGAAAAACTGTTTTTT. Amino acid sequence: CASEEGPLANEKLFF. The full variable domain, completed using reference TRBV2 and TRBJ1-4, is EPEVTQTPSHQVTQMGQEVILRCVPISNHLYFYWYRQILGQKVEFLVSFYNNEISEKSEIFDDQFSVERPDGSNFTLKIRSTKLEDSAMYFCASEEGPLANEKLFFGSGTQLSVL.

V usage is TRBV5-6 and J usage is TRBJ1-5; 7 bases match TRBD1. V lost 6 bases, J lost 5 bases, and 11 bases stayed unmatched. This CDR3 is 15 amino acids long. Per germline, CDR1 SGHDT and CDR2 YYEEEE. CDR3 DNA: TGTGCCAGCACCCTTGGGGGGACAGACGATCAGCCCCAGCATTTT. Protein: CASTLGGTDDQPQHF.

V is TRBV4-3 and J is TRBJ2-2; tentative D call: TRBD2 (7 bases). This CDR3 has 14 residues. The ends were cut back, 4 bases at V and 7 bases at J, with 13 bases in the middle. Germline CDR1 is LGHNA and CDR2 is YSLEER. The DNA for the CDR3 is TGCGCCAGCAGCCCGCGGGGGCTTGGCGGGGAGCTGTTTTTT. Amino acid sequence: CASSPRGLGGELFF.

Notes on this clone: Other DNA sequences in this specimen translate into the identical CDR3. The CDR3 DNA follows: TGTGCCTGGACAAGCTCGTACGAGCAGTACTTC. Its translation: CAWTSSYEQYF. V usage is TRBV30 and J usage is TRBJ2-7; D ambiguous. V lost 4 bases and J 4 bases, leaving 8 bases between the germline ends. From germline, CDR1 is GTSNPN and CDR2 SVGIG (reference sequence). There are 11 residues in the CDR3.

Regarding this clone: This same CDR3 is encoded by further DNA sequences in the sample. The chain carries TRBV27 and TRBJ2-1; D gene unclear. Germline V gives CDR1 MNHEY, CDR2 SMNVEV (reference sequence). V dropped 2 bases and J dropped 3 bases, with 11 bases sitting between them. This CDR3 spans 15 amino acids. The CDR3 nucleotides are TGTGCCAGCAGTTTAAGCTCCCGAGGCTACAATGAGCAGTTCTTC. It codes for CASSLSSRGYNEQFF.

This rearrangement joins TRBV25-1 to TRBJ2-7; TRBD2 might be the D (5 bases). V lost 6 bases and J lost 2, with 14 bases in between. This CDR3 has 14 residues. CDR1 is MGHDK and CDR2 is SYGVNS in the germline V gene. The CDR3 bases are TGTGCCAGCAGCGAGGGAGCGTCTCCCTACGAGCAGTACTTC. It specifies CASSEGASPYEQYF.

V gene TRBV9 combines with J gene TRBJ2-7, with 7 bases lining up with TRBD2. Germline V lookup: CDR1 SGDLS, CDR2 YYNGEE. Trimming took 0 bases from V and 6 from J; bases not matched to a gene: 6. This CDR3 is 14 amino acids long. CDR3 residues: CASSVGGGSLEQYF. CDR3 nucleotides: TGTGCCAGCAGCGTAGGGGGAGGGTCCCTCGAGCAGTACTTC.

This clone appeared once. The V call is TRBV29-1, the J call TRBJ2-5; D is tentatively TRBD1 or TRBD2 (6 bases each). Trimming took off 2 bases at V and 1 base at J, with 26 bases between the two ends. The germline CDR1 and CDR2 sequences are SQVTM and ANQGSEA. The CDR3 is 19 residues long. The CDR3 sequence: CSVEWRTATWGLVQETQYF. CDR3 bases: TGCAGCGTTGAATGGAGGACAGCGACTTGGGGACTCGTCCAAGAGACCCAGTACTTC.

The table lists this clone with a count of one. V and J are TRBV7-9 and TRBJ2-7, with 10 bases fitting TRBD2. J lost 3 bases, V lost 3 bases, and 5 bases had no gene match. Germline loops: CDR1 SEHNR, CDR2 FQNEAQ (reference sequence). CDR3 length: 15 amino acids. CDR3 DNA: TGTGCCAGCAGCTTTAGGTCTAGCGGGAGCTACGAGCAGTACTTC. This encodes CASSFRSSGSYEQYF.

The chain has TRBV6-5 and TRBJ2-7; 7 bases align to TRBD1. Germline CDR1 reads MNHEY; CDR2 reads SVGAGI. The junction had 8 bases not matched to a gene; V was cut back by 0 bases and J by 3 bases. The CDR3 loop spans 16 amino acids. The CDR3 DNA reads as TGTGCCAGCAGTTACTCCACGGGACAGAGAAACTACGAGCAGTACTTC. Its protein product is CASSYSTGQRNYEQYF.